A selection of T cell receptor beta chains follows, all from one sample in a study of blood T cell repertoires in COVID-19. Profiling relied on immunoSEQ multiplex PCR, and the TCRdb table lists in-frame clones only, not all of them. The sample records roughly 260,000 clones, about nine tenths being singletons. Sequencing was performed on peripheral blood. These receptors all stem from a man aged 35 to 55 who had recovered from COVID-19. The CDR3 runs from the conserved cysteine through the conserved F or W. The D gene is left open where the match is weak. The size of a clone is reported for some rows only, either as once, few or many, or as a class for expanded clones.

DNA	CDR3	D	J	size	V
TGTGCCAGCAGTTTTAACTTTCAGCCCCAGCATTTT	CASSFNFQPQHF	-	TRBJ1-5	-	TRBV28
TGTGCCAGCAGCTCTCCGTCCTTGAACACTGAAGCTTTCTTT	CASSSPSLNTEAFF	-	TRBJ1-1	-	TRBV5-6
TGTGCCAGCAGCTTAGCAGCAAACTATGGCTACACCTTC	CASSLAANYGYTF	-	TRBJ1-2	-	TRBV7-2
TGTGCCAGCAGCCCTCAGAACAGGGGTCTAGAGACCCAGTACTTC	CASSPQNRGLETQYF	TRBD1	TRBJ2-5	-	TRBV7-2
TGTGCCAGCAGTGAAGGCTCCAGTCCCAATCAGCCCCAGCATTTT	CASSEGSSPNQPQHF	-	TRBJ1-5	-	TRBV2
TGTGCCAGCAGTGAATTCGTGGCAAGCTACGAGCAGTACTTC	CASSEFVASYEQYF	-	TRBJ2-7	once	TRBV2
TGCGCCAGCAGCCAGACTGGGACAGGTCCCTACACCTTC	CASSQTGTGPYTF	TRBD1	TRBJ1-2	-	TRBV4-1
TGTGCCAGCAGTTACGTCCGGACGGGGACTGCCGAGCAGTACTTC	CASSYVRTGTAEQYF	-	TRBJ2-7	-	TRBV6-2/TRBV6-3
TGCACCAGCAGCCAGACCCCCCGAGGGTACTCCGTTATTGGCTACACCTTC	CTSSQTPRGYSVIGYTF	-	TRBJ1-2	-	TRBV1
TGTGCTAGTGGTTTTTCCCCTCAGGGTCGGGTCTATGGCTACACCTTC	CASGFSPQGRVYGYTF	-	TRBJ1-2	once	TRBV12-5
TGTGCCAGCAGCTTACAGGGCGTAGGCTCTGGAAACACCATATATTTT	CASSLQGVGSGNTIYF	-	TRBJ1-3	-	TRBV13
TGTGCCAGCAAGGCCGACGGGGGGGAGACCCAGTACTTC	CASKADGGETQYF	TRBD2	TRBJ2-5	-	TRBV2
TGTGCCAGCAGCGCCCGGGAGGAAGCTTTCTTT	CASSAREEAFF	-	TRBJ1-1	-	TRBV7-9
TGCGCCAGCAGAACAGGGAACCACCAAAAGACCCAGTACTTC	CASRTGNHQKTQYF	-	TRBJ2-5	-	TRBV5-1
TGTGCCAGCAGCGTGACAGGGGAAGTCTATGGCTACACCTTC	CASSVTGEVYGYTF	TRBD1	TRBJ1-2	-	TRBV5-6
TGTGCCAGCAGCGCCCATCCGGTGGAAGAGACCCAGTACTTC	CASSAHPVEETQYF	-	TRBJ2-5	-	TRBV9
TGTGCCAGCAGCTTAGAAGGACTCTCTAACTATGGCTACACCTTC	CASSLEGLSNYGYTF	-	TRBJ1-2	-	TRBV7-9
TGCGCCAGCAGCTTGGGAGACAGAACCTACAATGAGCAGTTCTTC	CASSLGDRTYNEQFF	-	TRBJ2-1	-	TRBV5-1